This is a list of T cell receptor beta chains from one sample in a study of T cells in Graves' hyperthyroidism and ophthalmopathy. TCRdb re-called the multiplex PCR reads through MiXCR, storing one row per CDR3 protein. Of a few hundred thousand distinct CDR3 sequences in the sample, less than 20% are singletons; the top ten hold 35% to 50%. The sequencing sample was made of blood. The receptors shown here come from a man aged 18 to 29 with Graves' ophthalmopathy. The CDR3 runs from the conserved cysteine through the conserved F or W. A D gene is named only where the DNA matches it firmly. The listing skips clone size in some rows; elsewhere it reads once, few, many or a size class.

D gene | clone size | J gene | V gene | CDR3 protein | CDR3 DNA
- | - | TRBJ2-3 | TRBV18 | CASSPGAGRTQYF | TGTGCCAGCTCACCCGGTGCAGGGAGGACGCAGTATTTT
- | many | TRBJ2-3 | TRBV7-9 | CASSEQTGYTDTQYF | TGTGCCAGCAGCGAACAGACAGGTTACACAGATACGCAGTATTTT
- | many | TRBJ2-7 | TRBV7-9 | CASSAPGLIYEQYF | TGTGCCAGCAGCGCTCCGGGACTTATCTACGAGCAGTACTTC
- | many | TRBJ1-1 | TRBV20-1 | CSARDHGGDRNTEAFF | TGCAGTGCTAGAGATCACGGGGGAGACAGGAACACTGAAGCTTTCTTT
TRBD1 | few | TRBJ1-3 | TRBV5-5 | CASSQFGQAYSGNTIYF | TGTGCCAGCAGCCAATTCGGACAGGCCTACTCTGGAAACACCATATATTTT
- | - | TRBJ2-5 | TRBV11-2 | CASSLVSAPLADF | TGTGCCAGCAGCTTAGTCTCGGCCCCCCTTGCGGACTTC
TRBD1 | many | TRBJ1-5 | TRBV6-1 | CASSTSRQGYNQPQHF | TGTGCCAGCAGTACCTCGAGACAGGGTTACAATCAGCCCCAGCATTTT
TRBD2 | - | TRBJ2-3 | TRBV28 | CASRKSGRTPTDTQYF | TGTGCCAGCAGAAAGAGCGGGAGGACTCCCACAGATACGCAGTATTTT
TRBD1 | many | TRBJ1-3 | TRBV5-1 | CASSRQGSGNTIYF | TGCGCCAGCAGCCGACAGGGATCAGGAAACACCATATATTTT
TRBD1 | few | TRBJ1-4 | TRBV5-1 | CASSFETGINEKLFF | TGCGCCAGCAGCTTTGAGACAGGGATTAATGAAAAACTGTTTTTT
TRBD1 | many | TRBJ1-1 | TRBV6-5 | CASSYSGTGGPTEAFF | TGTGCCAGCAGTTACTCCGGGACAGGGGGGCCCACTGAAGCTTTCTTT
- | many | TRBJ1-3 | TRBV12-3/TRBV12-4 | CASSDNRAGNTIYF | TGTGCCAGCAGTGATAACAGGGCTGGAAACACCATATATTTT
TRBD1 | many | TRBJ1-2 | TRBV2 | CASRRRGNYGYTF | TGTGCCAGCCGGCGCAGGGGGAACTATGGCTACACCTTC
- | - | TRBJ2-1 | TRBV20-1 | CSAKKRSSYNEQFF | TGCAGTGCTAAAAAGAGAAGCTCCTACAATGAGCAGTTCTTC
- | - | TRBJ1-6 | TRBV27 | CASSLLGGSNSPLHF | TGTGCCAGCAGTTTATTGGGGGGTAGCAATTCACCCCTCCACTTT
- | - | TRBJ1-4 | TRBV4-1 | CASSQPGTANSNEKLFF | TGCGCCAGCAGCCAACCAGGGACGGCAAACTCTAATGAAAAACTGTTTTTT
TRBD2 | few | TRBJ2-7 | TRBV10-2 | CATLRTSGGGSYEQYF | TGCGCCACCTTACGGACTAGCGGGGGGGGCTCCTACGAGCAGTACTTC
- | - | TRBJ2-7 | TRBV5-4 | CASSSEHPQGYEQYF | TGTGCCAGCAGCTCCGAACATCCACAGGGCTACGAGCAGTACTTC
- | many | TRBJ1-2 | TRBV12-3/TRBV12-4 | CASSHTAVYGYTF | TGTGCCAGCAGTCATACAGCCGTCTATGGCTACACCTTC
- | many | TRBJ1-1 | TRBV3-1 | CASSLVGVGQTNTEAFF | TGTGCCAGCAGCCTAGTAGGTGTGGGACAAACGAACACTGAAGCTTTCTTT
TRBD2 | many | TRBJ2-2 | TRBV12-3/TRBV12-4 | CASSFYSGGQGGELFF | TGTGCCAGCAGTTTTTATAGCGGGGGGCAGGGCGGGGAGCTGTTTTTT
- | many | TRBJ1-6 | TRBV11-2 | CASSLEAAGNNSPLHF | TGTGCCAGCAGCTTAGAAGCGGCAGGGAACAATTCACCCCTCCACTTT
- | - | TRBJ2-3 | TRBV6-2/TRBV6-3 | CASSDGILATDTQYF | TGTGCCAGCAGTGACGGTATCCTAGCTACAGATACGCAGTATTTT
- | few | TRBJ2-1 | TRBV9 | CASSVGGSNNNEQFF | TGTGCCAGCAGCGTAGGGGGGTCGAATAACAATGAGCAGTTCTTC
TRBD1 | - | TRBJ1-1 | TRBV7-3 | CASRPTGGRETEAFF | TGTGCCAGCAGACCGACAGGGGGCCGGGAAACTGAAGCTTTCTTT
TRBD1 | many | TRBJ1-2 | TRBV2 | CARGGQGANYGYTF | TGTGCCAGGGGAGGCCAGGGGGCAAACTATGGCTACACCTTC
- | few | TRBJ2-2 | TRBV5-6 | CASSLAPSTDGELFF | TGTGCCAGCAGCTTGGCACCCAGTACGGACGGGGAGCTGTTTTTT
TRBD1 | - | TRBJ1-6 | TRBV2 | CASTGGTGATYNSPLHF | TGTGCCAGCACCGGAGGGACAGGGGCCACCTATAATTCACCCCTCCACTTT
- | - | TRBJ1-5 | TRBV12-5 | CASGLPGRNQPQHF | TGTGCTAGTGGGCTCCCGGGGCGCAATCAGCCCCAGCATTTT
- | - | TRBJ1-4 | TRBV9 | CASSVGGRGAPGEKLFF | TGTGCCAGCAGCGTAGGGGGACGGGGGGCGCCGGGTGAAAAACTGTTTTTT
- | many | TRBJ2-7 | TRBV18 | CASSPQARAYEQYF | TGTGCCAGCTCACCACAGGCCAGGGCCTACGAGCAGTACTTC
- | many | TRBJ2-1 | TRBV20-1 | CSASGGLSYNEQFF | TGCAGTGCTAGCGGGGGCCTTTCCTACAATGAGCAGTTCTTC
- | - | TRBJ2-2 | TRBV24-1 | CATSGLGGTGELFF | TGTGCCACCAGTGGGCTAGGTGGCACCGGGGAGCTGTTTTTT
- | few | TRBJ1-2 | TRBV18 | CASSPPRVGYGYTF | TGTGCCAGCTCACCACCCAGGGTAGGCTATGGCTACACCTTC
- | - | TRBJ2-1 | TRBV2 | CASYKSPNEQFF | TGTGCCAGCTATAAGAGTCCCAATGAGCAGTTCTTC
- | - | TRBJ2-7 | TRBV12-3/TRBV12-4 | CASSLAGGPGSYEQYF | TGTGCCAGCAGTTTAGCAGGGGGACCCGGCTCCTACGAGCAGTACTTC
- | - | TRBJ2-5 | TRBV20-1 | CSAPQGIGETQYF | TGCAGTGCTCCACAGGGAATCGGAGAGACCCAGTACTTC
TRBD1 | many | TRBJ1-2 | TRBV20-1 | CSATASTGGHGYTF | TGCAGTGCTACCGCTTCGACAGGGGGGCATGGCTACACCTTC
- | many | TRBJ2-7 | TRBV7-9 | CASGGNSYEQYF | TGTGCCAGTGGGGGCAACTCCTACGAGCAGTACTTC
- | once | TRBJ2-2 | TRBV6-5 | CASSSPFGARPANTGELFF | TGTGCCAGCAGTTCCCCTTTCGGTGCGCGGCCCGCGAACACCGGGGAGCTGTTTTTT
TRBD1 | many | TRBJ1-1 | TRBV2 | CASRGTGGYVVEAFF | TGTGCCAGCAGGGGGACAGGGGGGTATGTGGTTGAAGCTTTCTTT